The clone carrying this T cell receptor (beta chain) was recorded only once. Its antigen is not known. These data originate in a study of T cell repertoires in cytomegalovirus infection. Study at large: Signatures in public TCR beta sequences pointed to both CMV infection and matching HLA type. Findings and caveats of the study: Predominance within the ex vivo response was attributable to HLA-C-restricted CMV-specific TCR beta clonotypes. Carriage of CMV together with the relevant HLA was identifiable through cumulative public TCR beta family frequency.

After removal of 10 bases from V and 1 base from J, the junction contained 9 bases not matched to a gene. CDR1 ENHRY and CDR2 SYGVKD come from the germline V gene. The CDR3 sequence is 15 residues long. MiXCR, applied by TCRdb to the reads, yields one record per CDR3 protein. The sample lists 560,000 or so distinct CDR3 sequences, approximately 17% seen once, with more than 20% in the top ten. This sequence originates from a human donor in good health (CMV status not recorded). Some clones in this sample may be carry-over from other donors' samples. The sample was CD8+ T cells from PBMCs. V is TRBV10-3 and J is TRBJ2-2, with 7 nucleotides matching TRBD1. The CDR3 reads CATGTDAWNTGELFF. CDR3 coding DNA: TGTGCCACCGGGACAGATGCTTGGAACACCGGGGAGCTGTTTTTT.